This T cell receptor (beta chain) was observed in a study of cytomegalovirus exposure and HLA in healthy donors. The validation cohort, a group of roughly 120 subjects, included the donors and was separate from the approximately 650-subject first cohort. Regarding this clone: Its antigen is as yet unknown.

TCRdb keeps only in-frame clones here, not all; method: immunoSEQ multiplex PCR. The sample has tens of thousands of clones, over 85% seen once; the top ten hold approximately 4%. The CDR3 length is 18 residues. Germline lookup yields CDR1 SGHRS and CDR2 YFSETQ. Trimming removed 2 bases from V and 0 bases from J; junction bases left unmatched: 11. Study-wide results and limits: Researchers reported that a few CMV-associated chains were confirmed in vitro as CMV antigen-specific. High specificity and sensitivity for cytomegalovirus status were reported for the classifier. Some TCR beta chains (roughly 160 of them) were listed as cytomegalovirus-associated.

This sequence was found in a woman aged 25 to 45 in good health and CMV-seronegative. Source material: PBMCs. V gene TRBV5-1 combines with J gene TRBJ2-3; 8 bases are a match to TRBD2. CDR3: CASSLMSGGFSSTDTQYF. CDR3 bases: TGCGCCAGCAGCTTAATGAGCGGGGGATTTTCTAGCACAGATACGCAGTATTTT. Drawing the rest from reference TRBV5-1 and TRBJ2-3, the complete variable domain is KAGVTQTPRYLIKTRGQQVTLSCSPISGHRSVSWYQQTPGQGLQFLFEYFSETQRNKGNFPGRFSGRQFSNSRSEMNVSTLELGDSALYLCASSLMSGGFSSTDTQYFGPGTRLTVL.